This T cell receptor beta chain was sequenced during a study of blood T cells in healthy people across ages. CDR3 length: 14 residues. With 6 bases removed from V and 0 bases from J, the gap between germline ends came to 9 bases. The sample holds many counts of this clonotype. Whenever a sample was processed, at least 7 million PBMCs were isolated. A J-beta primer mix and a sample-barcoded 5' primer were used in a second PCR of roughly 7 to 12 cycles. Each sample provided no less than 3 million CDR3-containing paired-end reads. TCRdb ran MiXCR on the 5' RACE reads and lists one entry per CDR3 protein. This repertoire shows hundreds of thousands of distinct CDR3 sequences, around 36% found once; its top ten account for approximately 12%.

This chain links TRBV12-3 or TRBV12-4 with TRBJ1-5; D not certain. The sample consisted of blood. The receptor was isolated from a man in his late teens or twenties in good health. The CDR3 spells CASSLTGSNQPQHF. The CDR3 region has the DNA TGTGCCAGCAGCTTAACGGGTAGCAATCAGCCCCAGCATTTT.